This passage covers 18 T cell receptor beta chains from one sample sequenced in a study of T-cell reconstitution after alpha-beta-depleted transplantation in children. Using unique molecular identifiers, the investigators prepared the TCRbeta library. TCRdb passed the PCR reads through MiXCR, listing each CDR3 protein once. The sample records hundreds of thousands of distinct CDR3 sequences, approximately 11% being singletons. The sequenced sample was PBMCs, obtained before TCRalphabeta/CD19-depleted stem cell transplant. The receptors come from a child younger than two with acute myeloid leukemia, due to receive a stem cell transplant.

Worth noting for this clonotype: A much larger clone is a single base away; this may be a read error. The CDR3 reads CASSFAGSYEQYF. CDR3 nucleotide sequence: TGTGCCAGCAGTTTTGCAGGGTCCTACGAGCAGTACTTC. The chain is built from TRBV5-4 and TRBJ2-7, with a weak D call TRBD1 (5 bases). V was cut by 5 bases and J by 1 base, with 10 bases left in between. Germline V gene lookup returns CDR1 SGHNT and CDR2 YYREEE (reference sequence). CDR3 length: 13 amino acids.

This clonotype was counted many times. The rearrangement uses TRBV27 and TRBJ2-1, with a weak D call TRBD2 (6 bases). The ends were cut back, 3 bases at V and 0 bases at J, with 9 bases in the middle. Per germline, CDR1 MNHEY and CDR2 SMNVEV (reference sequence). The CDR3 length is 15 residues. The chain's CDR3 is CASSFRESSYNEQFF. The DNA for the CDR3 is TGTGCCAGCAGTTTCCGGGAGAGCTCCTACAATGAGCAGTTCTTC.

This clonotype was seen ten or more times. The CDR3, as DNA: TGTGCCAGCAGTTTAGATAGGGATTCACCCCTCCACTTT. It codes for CASSLDRDSPLHF. The chain combines TRBV12-3 or TRBV12-4 with TRBJ1-6, with D unclear. Trimming shortened V by 1 base and J by 8 bases, and 6 bases separated the two germline ends. CDR3 length: 13 residues.

In its sample, this clonotype was seen many times. The J gene is TRBJ1-3, the V gene TRBV5-1; the D gene is possibly TRBD1 (6 bases). Germline V gene data show CDR1 as SGHRS and CDR2 as YFSETQ. The CDR3 spans 15 residues. V lost 3 bases to trimming and J lost 0 bases, with 10 bases between them. CDR3 sequence (DNA): TGCGCCAGCAGCTGGGGGCCGGACTCTGGAAACACCATATATTTT. Its translation is CASSWGPDSGNTIYF. The whole variable domain, filled in from reference TRBV5-1 and TRBJ1-3, reads KAGVTQTPRYLIKTRGQQVTLSCSPISGHRSVSWYQQTPGQGLQFLFEYFSETQRNKGNFPGRFSGRQFSNSRSEMNVSTLELGDSALYLCASSWGPDSGNTIYFGEGSWLTVV.

There are many counts of this clonotype. The genes are TRBV29-1 and TRBJ1-1; TRBD1 agrees at 7 bases. CDR1 is SQVTM, CDR2 ANQGSEA, per germline. This CDR3 has 13 residues. V shed 4 bases, J shed 2 bases, and the junction held 4 bases outside the gene matches. The CDR3 loop reads CSVGGQVNTEAFF. The CDR3 region has the DNA TGCAGCGTTGGAGGACAGGTAAACACTGAAGCTTTCTTT.

The rearrangement joins TRBV29-1 to TRBJ2-7, with a weak D call TRBD2 (7 bases). The V end lost 4 bases, the J end lost 3 bases, and 13 bases lay between the germline ends. The CDR3 contains 13 residues. The V gene's germline CDR1 is SQVTM and CDR2 ANQGSEA. The CDR3 region is CSVVGGADYEQYF. The CDR3 nucleotides read TGCAGCGTTGTAGGGGGGGCTGACTACGAGCAGTACTTC.

There are many counts of this clonotype. V is TRBV5-1 and J is TRBJ2-1, with 13 nucleotides matching TRBD2. The CDR3 contains 16 residues. Per the germline V gene, CDR1 is SGHRS and CDR2 is YFSETQ. V lost 3 bases and J lost 8; bases outside the gene matches: 8. CDR3 DNA: TGCGCCAGCAGCTCGGGGACTAGCGGGATTTCAGATGAGCAGTTCTTC. It is translated as CASSSGTSGISDEQFF.

This clonotype was seen ten or more times. This chain uses TRBV25-1 with TRBJ2-5; D possibly corresponds to TRBD1 (5 bases). The CDR3 covers 14 residues. Per the germline V gene, CDR1 is MGHDK and CDR2 is SYGVNS. Trimming removed 1 base at V and 3 bases at J, with 9 bases between. The CDR3: CASSESLREETQYF. CDR3 nucleotides: TGTGCCAGCAGTGAATCCCTCAGGGAAGAGACCCAGTACTTC.

This clonotype was recorded many times. This rearrangement joins TRBV10-3 to TRBJ2-3; the match to TRBD2 covers 11 bases. Germline V CDR1 and CDR2: ENHRY, SYGVKD. V was pared by 2 bases and J by 3 bases, with 7 bases of the junction left unmatched. The CDR3 runs 17 residues. The CDR3 nucleotides read TGTGCCATCAGTGAGATCACTAGCGGGAGAGTAACAGATACGCAGTATTTT. It specifies CAISEITSGRVTDTQYF.

This clonotype showed up many times. V gene TRBV10-3 combines with J gene TRBJ2-3; D unresolved. Looked up from germline, CDR1 is ENHRY and CDR2 is SYGVKD. The ends were cut back, 3 bases at V and 7 bases at J, with 14 bases in the middle. CDR3 length: 14 amino acids. The CDR3 coding sequence is TGTGCCATCAGTGAATCCAGACCAGTCAATACGCAGTATTTT. Protein sequence: CAISESRPVNTQYF.

The chain joins TRBV6-5 to TRBJ2-7; no definite D call. V lost 2 bases and J 0 bases, leaving 11 bases between the germline ends. This CDR3 has 15 amino acids. Germline CDR1 reads MNHEY; CDR2 reads SVGAGI. The CDR3 DNA is TGTGCCAGCAGTTACCAATCGGAGAGCTCCTACGAGCAGTACTTC. Its protein is CASSYQSESSYEQYF.

The chain joins TRBV5-1 to TRBJ2-7, with 10 bases matching TRBD1. The CDR3 consists of 14 residues. The ends lost 2 bases at V and 3 bases at J; junction bases unmatched: 2. Germline CDR1 is SGHRS and CDR2 is YFSETQ. CDR3 in amino acids: CASSFGDRGYEQYF. The CDR3 DNA reads TGCGCCAGCAGCTTTGGGGACAGGGGCTACGAGCAGTACTTC.

The chain employs TRBV3-1 and TRBJ2-7; a possible D gene is TRBD2 (6 bases). Germline assignment: CDR1 LGHDT and CDR2 YNNKEL (reference sequence). Trimming left V 11 bases short and J 5 bases short, with 34 bases between. The CDR3 extends over 18 amino acids. The CDR3 region has the DNA TGTGCCTCCTGCTCCCGGGGCCTTCAGCGGGTCGATAGCGACGAGCAGTACTTC. This gives the protein CASCSRGLQRVDSDEQYF.

This clonotype was seen ten or more times. The V gene is TRBV5-5, the J gene TRBJ2-7, with D maybe TRBD2 (5 bases). Trimming left V 3 bases short and J 3 bases short, with 25 bases between. Per germline, CDR1 SGHKS and CDR2 YYEKEE (reference sequence). The CDR3 spans 18 residues. The CDR3 here is CASSSLFPGSVTFYEQYF. The CDR3 DNA follows: TGTGCCAGCAGCTCCCTCTTTCCGGGGTCAGTTACTTTCTACGAGCAGTACTTC.

This clonotype was seen ten or more times. V is TRBV20-1 and J is TRBJ2-1, with D unclear. V was cut by 2 bases and J by 4 bases, with 3 bases left in between. The CDR3 is 11 amino acids. Looked up from germline, CDR1 is DFQATT and CDR2 is SNEGSKA (reference sequence). CDR3 bases: TGCAGTGCTAGAATATACAATGAGCAGTTCTTC. Residues: CSARIYNEQFF.

Note on this clonotype: With a much larger clone just one base away, this may be a read error. The chain couples TRBV18 to TRBJ2-7; D remains unclear. Trimming took off 4 bases at V and 0 bases at J, with 10 bases between the two ends. The CDR3 runs to 14 residues. Germline loops: CDR1 KGHSH, CDR2 LQKENI. The CDR3 DNA follows: TGTGCCAGCTCACACGACAATTCCTCCTACGAGCAGTACTTC. It yields the protein CASSHDNSSYEQYF. The full variable domain, with the rest looked up from reference TRBV18 and TRBJ2-7, is NAGVMQNPRHLVRRRGQEARLRCSPMKGHSHVYWYRQLPEEGLKFMVYLQKENIIDESGMPKERFSAEFPKEGPSILRIQQVVRGDSAAYFCASSHDNSSYEQYFGPGTRLTVT.

This clonotype was observed at least ten times. V usage is TRBV4-2 and J usage is TRBJ1-2; 11 bases map to TRBD1. Trimming removed 0 bases from V and 4 bases from J; junction bases left unmatched: 1. This CDR3 contains 15 residues. Germline CDR1 LGHNA, CDR2 YNFKEQ. CDR3: CASSQDGTGGYGYTF. CDR3 in DNA: TGTGCCAGCAGCCAAGATGGGACAGGGGGCTATGGCTACACCTTC.

Only a few counts were recorded for this clonotype. This chain uses TRBV25-1 with TRBJ1-1, with unresolved D. Trimming took 1 base from V and 1 from J, leaving 4 bases between them. Germline V gene data show CDR1 as MGHDK and CDR2 as SYGVNS. The CDR3 has 13 amino acids. As DNA, the CDR3 is TGTGCCAGCAGTGAATCTGCGAACACTGAAGCTTTCTTT. Its translation is CASSESANTEAFF.